The 22 T cell receptor beta chains below were found in one sample sequenced in a study of shared clonotypes between healthy human individuals. Profiling relied on immunoSEQ multiplex PCR, and the TCRdb table lists in-frame clones only, not all of them. The sample carries about 590,000 clones, nearly 97% recorded once. CD8 cells classed as naive were CD45RO-negative and positively selected for CCR7, excluding terminally differentiated effector memory CD45RA+ cells. Specimen: naive CD8+ T cells sorted from blood. The receptors here all came from a woman in her twenties or thirties in good health.

The chain carries TRBV4-1 and TRBJ2-7; D possibly uses TRBD1 or TRBD2 (5 bases each). V gave up 4 bases and J gave up 0 bases, with 13 bases separating them. CDR3 length equals 15 residues. Per germline, CDR1 MGHRA and CDR2 YSYEKL. The CDR3 here is CASSRTEGSSYEQYF. The CDR3, as DNA: TGCGCCAGCAGCCGCACCGAGGGGAGCTCCTACGAGCAGTACTTC.

The chain recombines TRBV10-1 with TRBJ2-2; 15 bases match TRBD2. Germline V CDR1 and CDR2: WNHNN, SYGVQD (reference sequence). With V trimmed by 3 bases and J by 6 bases, 11 bases remained unmatched. The CDR3 runs to 19 residues. This CDR3 is CASSDFGLAGGPSAGELFF. As DNA, the CDR3 is TGCGCCAGCAGTGACTTCGGACTAGCGGGAGGGCCCTCCGCCGGGGAGCTGTTTTTT.

The chain joins TRBV6-1 to TRBJ1-1; weak D call: TRBD1 (5 bases). The CDR3 is 14 residues long. V was shortened by 6 bases and J by 3 bases, with 14 bases between the two germline ends. CDR1 and CDR2 (germline): MNHNS, SASEGT. CDR3: CASRAKGAYTEAFF. The CDR3 DNA follows: TGTGCCAGCAGGGCTAAAGGGGCATACACTGAAGCTTTCTTT.

V gene TRBV21-1 combines with J gene TRBJ1-5; the table names TRBD1, a call not compared with the DNA. TRBV21-1 is termed a pseudogene. This CDR3 has 16 amino acids. The CDR3 reads CASSNYRDSPKKPQHF. As DNA, the CDR3 is TGTGCCAGCAGCAACTACCGCGACAGCCCCAAAAAGCCCCAGCATTTT.

The V and J genes are TRBV28 and TRBJ2-3, with 9 nucleotides matching TRBD2. Germline V gene sequence: CDR1 MDHEN, CDR2 SYDVKM. Trimming at V came to 6 bases and at J to 3 bases, leaving 13 bases not matched to a gene. This CDR3 has 17 amino acids. The CDR3 region is CASSPNFAGGLTDTQYF. The CDR3 DNA follows: TGTGCCAGCAGCCCAAATTTTGCGGGAGGGTTGACAGATACGCAGTATTTT.

This clone was recorded once. This chain links TRBV10-3 with TRBJ2-7; 10 nucleotides line up with TRBD2. V lost 0 bases, J lost 1 base, and 3 bases stayed unmatched. CDR1 is ENHRY and CDR2 is SYGVKD in the germline V gene. The CDR3 spans 16 residues. The CDR3 nucleotides are TGTGCCATCAGTGAGTCAGTAGCGGGAGGATCCTACGAGCAGTACTTC. This codes for CAISESVAGGSYEQYF.

The chain carries TRBV13 and TRBJ2-7; a possible D gene is TRBD2 (6 bases). Germline-derived CDR1 and CDR2 are PRHDT and FYEKMQ (reference sequence). The CDR3 runs to 14 residues. Deletions cut 0 bases from V and 5 bases from J, with 11 bases between. The CDR3 bases are TGTGCCAGCAGCTTAGGGTTCGGGAGCGACGAGCAGTACTTC. Its translation: CASSLGFGSDEQYF.

The chain couples TRBV9 to TRBJ2-3; 11 positions match TRBD2. There are 17 residues in the CDR3. Trimming removed 0 bases from V and 3 bases from J; junction bases left unmatched: 6. Per germline, CDR1 SGDLS and CDR2 YYNGEE. CDR3 nucleotide sequence: TGTGCCAGCAGCGTAGCATTGGGGACTAGCGGTACAGATACGCAGTATTTT. It specifies CASSVALGTSGTDTQYF. Variable domain in full (rest from reference TRBV9 and TRBJ2-3): DSGVTQTPKHLITATGQRVTLRCSPRSGDLSVYWYQQSLDQGLQFLIQYYNGEERAKGNILERFSAQQFPDLHSELNLSSLELGDSALYFCASSVALGTSGTDTQYFGPGTRLTVL.

V usage is TRBV4-2 and J usage is TRBJ1-6; D is possibly TRBD1 (5 bases). Trimming took off 0 bases at V and 4 bases at J, with 16 bases between the two ends. Germline CDR1 is LGHNA and CDR2 is YNFKEQ. The CDR3 is 18 residues long. CDR3 in amino acids: CASSQDLGREVYNSPLHF. CDR3 in DNA: TGTGCCAGCAGCCAAGATCTCGGCAGGGAGGTTTATAATTCACCCCTCCACTTT.

CDR3 nucleotide sequence: TGTGCCAGCACCCTCCGAGGTCCCGGGTACAATGAGCAGTTCTTC. This encodes CASTLRGPGYNEQFF. The V call is TRBV27, the J call TRBJ2-1, with D hard to call. Germline V gene lookup returns CDR1 MNHEY and CDR2 SMNVEV (reference sequence). Deletions cut 7 bases from V and 4 bases from J, with 17 bases between. The CDR3 consists of 15 residues.

The chain combines TRBV27 with TRBJ2-7; D uncertain. The CDR3 covers 11 residues. V lost 3 bases to trimming and J lost 5 bases, with 5 bases between them. CDR1 is MNHEY, CDR2 SMNVEV, per germline (reference sequence). The CDR3 DNA follows: TGTGCCAGCAGTTTGGGTGACGAGCAGTACTTC. Translating it yields CASSLGDEQYF.

V gene TRBV19 combines with J gene TRBJ1-5; the match to TRBD1 covers 8 bases. The CDR3 is 16 amino acids. Losses at the gene ends were 6 bases for V and 0 bases for J; bases not matched to a gene: 7. Germline-derived CDR1 and CDR2 are LNHDA and SQIVND (reference sequence). This chain's CDR3 is CASRPDRAYSNQPQHF. In DNA form, the CDR3 reads TGTGCCAGTAGACCGGACAGGGCCTATAGCAATCAGCCCCAGCATTTT.

This clone was counted between two and nine times. As DNA, the CDR3 is TGTGCCAGTAGTCCCCTTTCCGGGAATCAGCCCCAGCATTTT. This translates into CASSPLSGNQPQHF. The genes are TRBV19 and TRBJ1-5; D uncertain. Trimming took off 5 bases at V and 4 bases at J, with 12 bases between the two ends. The CDR3 extends over 14 amino acids. The germline gives CDR1 LNHDA, CDR2 SQIVND (reference sequence).

The chain recombines TRBV4-1 with TRBJ2-5; D ambiguous. The length of the CDR3 is 15 residues. With 3 bases removed from V and 1 base from J, the gap between germline ends came to 12 bases. Germline assignment: CDR1 MGHRA and CDR2 YSYEKL. CDR3: CASSHANSFQETQYF. In DNA form, the CDR3 reads TGCGCCAGCAGCCACGCAAACAGCTTCCAAGAGACCCAGTACTTC.

This clone has just one count. The CDR3 DNA reads TGTGCCAGCAGCTTGGACAGCCACACTGAAGCTTTCTTT. This encodes CASSLDSHTEAFF. The chain couples TRBV7-6 to TRBJ1-1, with a weak D call TRBD1 (6 bases). The ends were cut back, 3 bases at V and 3 bases at J, with 8 bases in the middle. Germline assignment: CDR1 SGHVS and CDR2 FNYEAQ. The CDR3 is 13 residues long. Based on the CDR3 plus reference TRBV7-6 and TRBJ1-1, the full variable domain is GAGVSQSPRYKVTKRGQDVALRCDPISGHVSLYWYRQALGQGPEFLTYFNYEAQQDKSGLPNDRFSAERPEGSISTLTIQRTEQRDSAMYRCASSLDSHTEAFFGQGTRLTVV.

This clone appeared once. The CDR3 bases are TGTGCCAGCAGGAAGTATATCAGCAATCAGCCCCAGCATTTT. Translated: CASRKYISNQPQHF. V is TRBV28 and J is TRBJ1-5; no clear D. Looked up from germline, CDR1 is MDHEN and CDR2 is SYDVKM. The CDR3 has 14 residues. The V end was cut by 6 bases, the J end by 1 base, with 10 bases between.

The V call is TRBV28, the J call TRBJ1-5; unclear D gene. Per the germline V gene, CDR1 is MDHEN and CDR2 is SYDVKM. CDR3 length equals 14 residues. Trimming pared 5 bases from V and 5 bases from J, leaving 13 bases between. The CDR3 DNA reads as TGTGCCAGCAGTGATCAGTCTTTTTATCAGCCCCAGCATTTT. Translated: CASSDQSFYQPQHF.

The chain is built from TRBV4-1 and TRBJ2-1; possibly TRBD1 for D (6 bases). The CDR3 is 17 amino acids. CDR1 and CDR2 from the germline V gene are MGHRA and YSYEKL. The V end lost 1 base, the J end lost 5 bases, and 18 bases lay between the germline ends. DNA for the CDR3: TGCGCCAGCAGCCAAGGTTATAGGGCAGGGGTCAACAATGAGCAGTTCTTC. Amino acids: CASSQGYRAGVNNEQFF.

The rearrangement joins TRBV14 to TRBJ1-1; 8 bases are a match to TRBD1. The germline V gene has CDR1 SGHDN and CDR2 FVKESK. The CDR3 extends over 16 amino acids. The junction had 7 bases not matched to a gene; V was cut back by 4 bases and J by 0 bases. The CDR3 loop reads CASSRGQGVMNTEAFF. In DNA, the CDR3 is TGTGCCAGCAGCCGAGGACAGGGAGTAATGAACACTGAAGCTTTCTTT.

J is TRBJ2-7 and V is TRBV27; D remains ambiguous. Germline V gene sequence: CDR1 MNHEY, CDR2 SMNVEV (reference sequence). Trimming removed 0 bases at V and 3 bases at J, with 6 bases between. This CDR3 contains 13 residues. CDR3: CASSLSQVYEQYF. CDR3 DNA sequence: TGTGCCAGCAGTTTATCTCAGGTCTACGAGCAGTACTTC.

A single count supports this clone. V usage is TRBV19 and J usage is TRBJ2-5; perhaps D is TRBD1 or TRBD2 (6 bases each). The closer fit of TRBJ2-7 to the DNA end suggests the J call may be wrong. The length of the CDR3 is 13 residues. CDR1 LNHDA and CDR2 SQIVND come from the germline V gene (reference sequence). CDR3 sequence (DNA): TGTGCCAGTAGTATCACGGGGGCCAACGAGCAGTACTTC. This codes for CASSITGANEQYF.

The chain links TRBV5-4 to TRBJ2-5, with D uncertain. There are 14 residues in the CDR3. Trimming stripped 4 bases from V and 4 bases from J, with 14 bases between. CDR1 and CDR2 from the germline V gene are SGHNT and YYREEE (reference sequence). In DNA, the CDR3 is TGTGCCAGCAGCAAGGGCGGCGGCCCAGAGACCCAGTACTTC. Encoded protein: CASSKGGGPETQYF.